This T cell receptor beta chain was obtained from a study of cytomegalovirus exposure and HLA in healthy donors. Per germline, CDR1 SGHTS and CDR2 YDEGEE. This CDR3 contains 12 residues. V was pared by 1 base and J by 4 bases, with 5 bases between. Amplification used 60 Vbeta primers and 13 Jbeta primers. Here immunoSEQ multiplex PCR was the method, and the copy in TCRdb shows in-frame clones only, minus some. The sample contains tens of thousands of clones, over 60% of which appear only once. The TCR originated in a man younger than 40 in good health and CMV-seronegative. The sequenced sample was PBMCs. This chain uses TRBV5-8 with TRBJ1-2, with D perhaps matching TRBD1 (5 bases). The CDR3 nucleotides are TGTGCCAGCAGCTTGAGGGGCTATGGCTACACCTTC. This sequence encodes CASSLRGYGYTF.